Only a few counts were recorded for the clone carrying this T cell receptor (beta chain). What it binds is unknown. The CDR3 has 15 residues. Per the germline V gene, CDR1 is SEHNR and CDR2 is FQNEAQ (reference sequence). V was cut by 1 base and J by 5 bases, with 15 bases left in between. This sample was included in a study of CD8 T cells in ankylosing spondylitis. Quantitative 5'-RACE with molecular barcodes was used to make the TCR beta libraries. Each CDR3 protein gets one entry after TCRdb re-called the 5' RACE reads with MiXCR. The table lists approximately 290,000 distinct CDR3 sequences, less than 25% of them singletons. Study-wide results and limits: Within matched ankylosing spondylitis synovial fluid, disease-linked clones were reportedly significantly enriched.

The sample consisted of blood, either unsorted or a sorted T cell fraction (not recorded which). The chain has TRBV7-9 and TRBJ2-7; the D call may be TRBD1 or TRBD2 (6 bases each). The clonotype comes from a female donor with ankylosing spondylitis or in good health (not recorded which). The CDR3: CASSLDGGLYHEQYF. CDR3 nucleotides: TGTGCCAGCAGCTTAGATGGGGGGCTTTACCACGAGCAGTACTTC.